This T cell receptor beta chain was recovered during a study of beta chain features in type 1 diabetes. The V end was cut by 3 bases, the J end by 2 bases, with 11 bases between. The CDR3 extends over 14 amino acids. Germline CDR1 LNHNV, CDR2 YYDKDF (reference sequence). It was one heparinised blood draw, averaging around 120 mL, that each donor gave. Every bit of the isolated RNA underwent reverse transcription, so sequencing read expressed TCRB transcripts. Profiling relied on immunoSEQ multiplex PCR, and the TCRdb table lists in-frame clones only, not all of them. Of some 240,000 clones listed, 16% are singletons. Study-wide points: The study found moderately but significantly shorter TCRB CDR3s in all four CD4+ subsets of Type 1 diabetes patients.

This clone was observed a few times. Its specificity is not known. The chain is built from TRBV15 and TRBJ2-7; D might be TRBD2 (5 bases). Source material: naive CD4+ T cells from blood. The sequence was obtained from a man in his thirties or forties with type 1 diabetes. Here the CDR3 DNA reads TGTGCCACCAGCAGGGCGGACTTCACCTACGAGCAGTACTTC. Translating it yields CATSRADFTYEQYF.